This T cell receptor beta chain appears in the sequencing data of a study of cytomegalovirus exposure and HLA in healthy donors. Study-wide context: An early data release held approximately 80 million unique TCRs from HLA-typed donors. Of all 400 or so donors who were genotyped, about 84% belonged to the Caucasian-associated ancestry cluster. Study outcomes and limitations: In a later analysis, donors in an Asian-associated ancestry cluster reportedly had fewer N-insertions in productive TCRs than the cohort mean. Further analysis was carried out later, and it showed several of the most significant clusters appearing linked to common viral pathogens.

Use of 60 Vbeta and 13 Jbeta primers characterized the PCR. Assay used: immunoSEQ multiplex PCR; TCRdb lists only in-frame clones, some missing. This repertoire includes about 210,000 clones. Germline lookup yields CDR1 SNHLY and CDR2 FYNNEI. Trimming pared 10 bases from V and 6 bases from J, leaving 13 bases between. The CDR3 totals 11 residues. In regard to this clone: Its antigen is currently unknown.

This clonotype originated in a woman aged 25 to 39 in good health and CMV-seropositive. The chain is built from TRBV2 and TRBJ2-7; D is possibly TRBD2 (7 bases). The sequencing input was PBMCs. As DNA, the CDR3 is TGTGCCACCGCTAGGGGGGGCGAGCAGTACTTC. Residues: CATARGGEQYF.